This is a list of T cell receptor beta chains from one sample in a study of T cells in localized non-small cell lung cancer. Some clones are missing from TCRdb's copy, which holds only in-frame ones; the method was immunoSEQ multiplex PCR. Among 70,000 to 95,000 clones listed, approximately 91% were seen once. The starting material was PBMCs, obtained before any cancer treatment. These receptors were obtained from a woman between 40 and 69 years old with stage II squamous cell lung carcinoma. The CDR3 runs from the conserved cysteine through the conserved F or W. The order of the fields is CDR3 length, J gene, V gene, D gene, clone size, CDR3 protein, CDR3 DNA. D genes are given only for firm matches. Rows may omit the clone size; those that give it use once, few, many or a size class.

>11|TRBJ1-4|TRBV28|.|.
CAISVYEKLFF
TGTGCCATTAGCGTGTATGAAAAACTGTTTTTT
>17|TRBJ1-4|TRBV25-1|TRBD1|.
CASSDPSRQGKGEKLFF
TGTGCCAGCAGTGACCCTTCCCGACAGGGTAAGGGTGAAAAACTGTTTTTT
>14|TRBJ2-3|TRBV7-2|TRBD2|.
CASRSGRGADTQYF
TGTGCCAGCAGAAGCGGGAGGGGCGCAGATACGCAGTATTTT
>15|TRBJ1-2|TRBV6-1|TRBD1|.
CASSEWGQGASGYTF
TGTGCCAGCAGCGAATGGGGGCAGGGGGCGAGTGGCTACACCTTC
>13|TRBJ1-2|TRBV14|TRBD1|.
CASSWTGSGGYTF
TGTGCCAGCAGCTGGACAGGGTCCGGTGGCTACACCTTC
>13|TRBJ1-5|TRBV29-1|.|.
CSVARGDNQPQHF
TGCAGCGTTGCCAGGGGTGACAATCAGCCCCAGCATTTT
>16|TRBJ2-4|TRBV7-2|.|.
CASSLGAPLAKNIQYF
TGTGCCAGCAGCTTAGGGGCACCTCTAGCCAAAAACATTCAGTACTTC
>15|TRBJ1-1|TRBV5-1|.|.
CASSPWGSLSTEAFF
TGCGCCAGCAGCCCATGGGGCAGTTTGAGCACTGAAGCTTTCTTT
>16|TRBJ1-2|TRBV5-1|TRBD1|.
CASSLSGTGNKYGYTF
TGCGCCAGCAGCTTATCCGGGACAGGGAACAAGTATGGCTACACCTTC
>14|TRBJ1-2|TRBV6-1|TRBD1|once
CASPGEWGQAGYTF
TGTGCCAGCCCCGGCGAGTGGGGACAGGCTGGCTACACCTTC
>14|TRBJ2-4|TRBV6-1|.|once
CASSERIAKNIQYF
TGTGCCAGCAGTGAAAGGATAGCCAAAAACATTCAGTACTTC
>18|TRBJ1-2|TRBV27|.|.
CASSLSSIWGPRAGGYTF
TGTGCCAGCAGTTTATCTTCGATTTGGGGGCCACGCGCGGGGGGCTACACCTTC
>16|TRBJ1-4|TRBV4-2|.|once
CASSHDLGGANEKLFF
TGTGCCAGCAGCCACGACCTGGGGGGGGCTAATGAAAAACTGTTTTTT
>14|TRBJ1-1|TRBV5-4|.|once
CASSPGPRTTEAFF
TGTGCCAGCAGCCCGGGACCTCGTACAACTGAAGCTTTCTTT
>13|TRBJ1-2|TRBV6-5|.|.
CASSFRGLRGYTF
TGTGCCAGCAGCTTTCGGGGATTGCGTGGCTACACCTTC
>15|TRBJ2-7|TRBV14|TRBD2|.
CASSPRLAGSYEQYF
TGTGCCAGCAGCCCCAGACTAGCGGGTTCTTACGAGCAGTACTTC
>13|TRBJ2-7|TRBV10-3|TRBD2|.
CATLRTSGDEQYF
TGTGCCACGCTCCGGACTAGCGGGGACGAGCAGTACTTC
>15|TRBJ2-3|TRBV11-3|.|.
CASSLEGEGTDTQYF
TGTGCCAGCAGCTTAGAGGGAGAGGGGACAGATACGCAGTATTTT
>15|TRBJ1-5|TRBV19|.|.
CASSPPGSKGEPQHF
TGTGCCAGTAGTCCACCGGGCTCCAAAGGGGAGCCCCAGCATTTT
>15|TRBJ2-1|TRBV5-1|TRBD2|.
CASSSEGLAGAEQFF
TGCGCCAGCAGCTCAGAGGGACTAGCGGGAGCTGAGCAGTTCTTC
>15|TRBJ2-1|TRBV5-1|TRBD1|.
CASGIRDSSYNEQFF
TGCGCCAGCGGGATACGGGACAGCTCCTACAATGAGCAGTTCTTC
>15|TRBJ1-1|TRBV6-5|.|.
CASSYSGPRGAEAFF
TGTGCCAGCAGTTACTCAGGGCCGAGGGGCGCTGAAGCTTTCTTT
>15|TRBJ2-7|TRBV6-1|.|.
CASTPTRGLTYEQYF
TGTGCCAGCACCCCAACGAGGGGCCTAACCTACGAGCAGTACTTC
>14|TRBJ1-3|TRBV6-5|.|.
CASSRASSGNTIYF
TGTGCCAGCAGCCGGGCCTCCTCTGGAAACACCATATATTTT
>14|TRBJ2-2|TRBV7-9|.|.
CASSYQGYTGELFF
TGTGCCAGCAGCTACCAGGGGTACACCGGGGAGCTGTTTTTT